The rows below give T cell receptor beta chains drawn from one sample of a study of blood T cell repertoires in COVID-19. Measured with immunoSEQ multiplex PCR; TCRdb has only the in-frame clones, and not every one. The sample lists 85,000 to 100,000 clones; over 70% were seen once. Specimen: peripheral blood. These receptors all stem from a man over 45 who had recovered from COVID-19. Each CDR3 is given with its conserved first and last residue. The order of the fields is D gene, V gene, clone size, J gene, CDR3 protein, CDR3 DNA. D genes are given only for firm matches. A clone size is listed for some rows: how often the clone was seen (once, few, many), or a class if it is expanded.

D: TRBD1; V: TRBV27; size: NA; J: TRBJ2-1; CDR3: CASSQRDRRNEQFF; DNA: TGTGCCAGCAGTCAACGGGACAGGCGCAATGAGCAGTTCTTC
D: NA; V: TRBV5-5; size: NA; J: TRBJ2-3; CDR3: CASSLHIGGTDTQYF; DNA: TGTGCCAGCAGCTTACACATAGGGGGAACAGATACGCAGTATTTT
D: NA; V: TRBV6-4; size: NA; J: TRBJ2-1; CDR3: CASIDPHSHEQFF; DNA: TGTGCCAGCATTGATCCTCATAGTCATGAGCAGTTCTTC
D: NA; V: TRBV10-3; size: NA; J: TRBJ2-3; CDR3: CAISATDTQYF; DNA: TGTGCCATCAGTGCAACAGATACGCAGTATTTT
D: TRBD1; V: TRBV5-1; size: NA; J: TRBJ2-7; CDR3: CASRTPGGAYEQYF; DNA: TGCGCCAGCAGGACTCCAGGGGGCGCATACGAGCAGTACTTC
D: NA; V: TRBV14; size: few; J: TRBJ2-7; CDR3: CASSHPNLGSYEQYF; DNA: TGTGCCAGCAGCCATCCTAATCTGGGGAGCTACGAGCAGTACTTC
D: TRBD2; V: TRBV5-1; size: once; J: TRBJ2-3; CDR3: CASSLNRLAGQASADTQYF; DNA: TGCGCCAGCAGCTTGAACAGACTAGCGGGGCAGGCTTCGGCAGATACGCAGTATTTT
D: NA; V: TRBV18; size: NA; J: TRBJ2-7; CDR3: CASSPRAEVYEQYF; DNA: TGTGCCAGCTCACCACGGGCTGAAGTCTACGAGCAGTACTTC
D: TRBD2; V: TRBV9; size: NA; J: TRBJ2-7; CDR3: CASSVASGGSFSEQYF; DNA: TGTGCCAGCAGCGTAGCTAGCGGGGGGTCCTTTAGCGAGCAGTACTTC
D: NA; V: TRBV6-5; size: NA; J: TRBJ1-1; CDR3: CASNRYQAATTEAFF; DNA: TGTGCCAGCAATCGTTACCAGGCCGCGACCACTGAAGCTTTCTTT
D: TRBD2; V: TRBV9; size: NA; J: TRBJ2-5; CDR3: CASSIRTSGVETQYF; DNA: TGTGCCAGCAGCATTAGGACTAGCGGGGTAGAGACCCAGTACTTC
D: TRBD1; V: TRBV7-9; size: NA; J: TRBJ1-1; CDR3: CASSLGTGLTAFF; DNA: TGTGCCAGCAGCCTTGGGACAGGGCTTACGGCTTTCTTT
D: TRBD1; V: TRBV5-1; size: NA; J: TRBJ2-6; CDR3: CASSLKGQGALTGANVLTF; DNA: TGCGCCAGCAGCTTGAAGGGACAGGGAGCGCTTACTGGGGCCAACGTCCTGACTTTC
D: TRBD1; V: TRBV30; size: NA; J: TRBJ2-6; CDR3: CAWSPKAGQGATGANVLTF; DNA: TGTGCCTGGAGCCCGAAGGCGGGACAGGGGGCAACTGGGGCCAACGTCCTGACTTTC